The next 10 T cell receptor beta chains were all read from a single sample in a study of glioma-infiltrating T cells. Using RNA template, CDR3s of TCR alpha and beta were amplified with iRepertoire arm-PCR. TCRdb processed the multiplex PCR reads anew with MiXCR; each CDR3 protein has one entry. There are approximately 90,000 distinct CDR3 sequences in the sample; about 25% occur only once, and around 7% lies in the top ten. Sequencing used glioma tissue, nonneoplastic brain tissue, or PBMCs (not recorded which). The receptors stem from a human donor with low-grade glioma or glioblastoma, undergoing nonglioma brain surgery, or in good health (not recorded which).

With respect to this clonotype: A read error may produce the germline difference seen at one junction end. J is TRBJ2-1 and V is TRBV6-6; 8 positions match TRBD1. Germline CDR1 and CDR2: MNHNY and SVGAGI (reference sequence). The CDR3 contains 14 residues. The CDR3 is CASSRRTGKDERYF. The DNA for the CDR3 is TGTGCCAGCAGCCGGAGGACAGGGAAGGATGAGCGGTACTTC.

This clonotype was seen only a few times. This chain connects TRBV10-3 to TRBJ2-1, with TRBD2 identical over 8 bases. The CDR3 spans 18 residues. The junction had 10 bases not matched to a gene; V was cut back by 3 bases and J by 0 bases. The germline gives CDR1 ENHRY, CDR2 SYGVKD. In nucleotides, the CDR3 is TGTGCCATCAGTGATGGCGGGAGGTCTACCTACTCCTACAATGAGCAGTTCTTC. Translating it yields CAISDGGRSTYSYNEQFF.

This clonotype was observed many times. The chain carries TRBV20-1 and TRBJ2-1; 8 bases fit TRBD2. This CDR3 comprises 14 residues. Germline trimming cut 7 bases from V and 2 bases from J; bases unmatched to any gene: 7. From germline, CDR1 is DFQATT and CDR2 SNEGSKA (reference sequence). The DNA for the CDR3 is TGCAGTGTAACGGGGGGGGACCCCTACAATGAGCAGTTCTTC. It specifies CSVTGGDPYNEQFF.

This clonotype was recorded many times. The CDR3 loop reads CASSSNLRRGSGNTIYF. DNA for the CDR3: TGTGCCAGCAGTTCTAATCTAAGAAGAGGATCCGGAAACACCATATATTTT. The chain is built from TRBV7-9 and TRBJ1-3; D unclear. Germline CDR1 is SEHNR and CDR2 is FQNEAQ (reference sequence). This CDR3 has 17 amino acids. V shed 6 bases and J shed 4 bases, with 22 bases lying between them. The entire variable domain, with the rest obtained from reference TRBV7-9 and TRBJ1-3, is as follows: DTGVSQNPRHKITKRGQNVTFRCDPISEHNRLYWYRQTLGQGPEFLTYFQNEAQLEKSRLLSDRFSAERPKGSFSTLEIQRTEQGDSAMYLCASSSNLRRGSGNTIYFGEGSWLTVV.

For this clonotype: A much larger clonotype is one base distant, so this may be a read error. The V gene is TRBV4-2, the J gene TRBJ2-7, with D possibly being TRBD1 or TRBD2 (5 bases each). V shed 8 bases and J shed 3 bases, with 14 bases lying between them. The CDR3 has 13 residues. Per germline, CDR1 LGHNA and CDR2 YNFKEQ. The CDR3 protein is CASSGPYLYEQYF. For the CDR3, the DNA is TGTGCCAGCTCGGGGCCGTATCTCTACGAGCAGTACTTC.

This clonotype was picked up many times. The J gene is TRBJ2-1, the V gene TRBV7-6; D is unresolved. The CDR3 is made up of 12 amino acids. Trimming removed 3 bases at V and 3 bases at J, with 3 bases between. Germline CDR1 reads SGHVS; CDR2 reads FNYEAQ. CDR3 in DNA: TGTGCCAGCAGCTTGAACTACAATGAGCAGTTCTTC. Its protein is CASSLNYNEQFF.

The chain combines TRBV7-2 with TRBJ2-5, with D hard to call. Trimming stripped 6 bases from V and 4 bases from J, with 15 bases between. This CDR3 is 14 amino acids long. Germline CDR1 SGHTA, CDR2 FQGNSA. CDR3 region: CASRAVSASETQYF. CDR3 nucleotide sequence: TGTGCCAGCAGGGCCGTCTCTGCGTCAGAGACCCAGTACTTC.

This clonotype was seen a few times. As the CDR3 is not closed by the conserved phenylalanine or tryptophan, this likely results from a read error. V usage is TRBV19 and J usage is TRBJ1-1; possible D gene TRBD1, 5 bases. Trimming stripped 5 bases from V and 2 bases from J, with 12 bases between. This CDR3 has 14 residues. Germline-derived CDR1 and CDR2 are LNHDA and SQIVND (reference sequence). Here the CDR3 DNA reads TGTGCCAGTAGTTCCCAGGGCGTAAACACTGAAGCTTTCCTT. Its protein is CASSSQGVNTEAFL.

The gene calls are TRBV2 and TRBJ2-7; D gene ambiguous. Trimming pared 6 bases from V and 6 bases from J, leaving 18 bases between. Germline assignment: CDR1 SNHLY and CDR2 FYNNEI. The CDR3 spans 14 residues. Here the CDR3 DNA reads TGTGCCAGCAGGGCGTCTAAGGTAATGCGCGAGCAGTACTTC. It codes for CASRASKVMREQYF.

Worth noting for this clonotype: Possible read error: a much larger clone is one base away. The rearrangement joins TRBV7-2 to TRBJ2-5; D remains ambiguous. The CDR3 sequence is 15 residues long. Germline V gene lookup returns CDR1 SGHTA and CDR2 FQGNSA. The CDR3 bases are TGTGCCAACAGCTTCGGGTCCAAAACTAAAGAGACCCAGTACTTC. Its translation: CANSFGSKTKETQYF.